These 21 T cell receptor beta chains came from one sample sequenced in a study of CD8+ T cells in alopecia areata. Indicated treatment: oral pan-JAK inhibitor, 5-10 mg twice daily. Extraction of RNA preceded its reverse transcription into cDNA, which served as the sequencing template. Sequencing was performed with immunoSEQ multiplex PCR; in TCRdb, only in-frame clones are kept and a portion is missing. The data show 90,000 to 150,000 clones, around 58% seen once. Sequencing used CD8+ T cells sorted from blood, obtained at week 4, from a patient treated with tofacitinib. These receptors were collected from a human donor with alopecia areata.

The V and J genes are TRBV6-5 and TRBJ1-3, with D uncertain. The V gene lost 2 bases and the J gene lost 5 bases, with 7 bases spanning the gap. This CDR3 has 13 amino acids. The germline V gene encodes CDR1 MNHEY and CDR2 SVGAGI. Here the CDR3 reads CASSYGPRNTIYF. The CDR3 DNA is TGTGCCAGCAGTTACGGGCCGCGAAACACCATATATTTT.

The CDR3 spells CASRPKGVNTEAFF. CDR3 DNA sequence: TGTGCCAGCAGGCCCAAGGGGGTGAACACTGAAGCTTTCTTT. The chain combines TRBV6-9 with TRBJ1-1; maybe TRBD1 (6 bases). Trimming took 6 bases from V and 0 from J, leaving 11 bases between them. CDR3 length equals 14 residues. The V gene's germline CDR1 is MNHGY and CDR2 SVAAGI.

This sequence joins TRBV2 and TRBJ1-1; D is undetermined. CDR1 is SNHLY, CDR2 FYNNEI, per germline. V was pared by 3 bases and J by 6 bases, with 14 bases between. The CDR3 consists of 14 residues. In DNA, the CDR3 is TGTGCCAGCAGTGATGAGTTTGAGGGCGCTGAAGCTTTCTTT. Translation: CASSDEFEGAEAFF.

This CDR3 reads CASSWQGENSPLHF. CDR3 DNA: TGTGCCAGCAGTTGGCAGGGAGAGAATTCACCCCTCCACTTT. The chain is built from TRBV27 and TRBJ1-6; D is perhaps TRBD1 (5 bases). This CDR3 region has 14 residues. V lost 4 bases, J lost 7 bases, and 11 bases lay in between. Per germline, CDR1 MNHEY and CDR2 SMNVEV (reference sequence).

The chain has TRBV30 and TRBJ1-1; no reliable D call. Looked up from germline, CDR1 is GTSNPN and CDR2 is SVGIG (reference sequence). V was pared by 0 bases and J by 5 bases, with 10 bases between. The length of the CDR3 is 13 residues. This chain's CDR3 is CAWSVSWGTEAFF. The CDR3 DNA reads as TGTGCCTGGAGTGTAAGTTGGGGAACTGAAGCTTTCTTT.

The table lists this clone with a count of one. V usage is TRBV10-2 and J usage is TRBJ2-3; D might be TRBD1 (5 bases). Trimming left V 0 bases short and J 5 bases short, with 21 bases between. The CDR3 has 18 residues. Germline V lookup: CDR1 WSHSY, CDR2 SAAADI. CDR3 in amino acids: CASSESLLGAAGQDTQYF. DNA for the CDR3: TGCGCCAGCAGTGAGTCTCTTTTGGGTGCGGCAGGGCAAGATACGCAGTATTTT.

The DNA for the CDR3 is TGTGCCTGGAGTGTGGCTAGTTCATCCGTTGATACGCAGTATTTT. This encodes CAWSVASSSVDTQYF. The chain uses TRBV30 and TRBJ2-3; unclear D gene. CDR3 length: 15 residues. V was trimmed by 0 bases and J by 6 bases, leaving 16 bases between them. Germline assignment: CDR1 GTSNPN and CDR2 SVGIG (reference sequence).

This sequence joins TRBV6-5 and TRBJ2-5; maybe TRBD2 (6 bases). This CDR3 has 15 amino acids. Trimming took off 2 bases at V and 0 bases at J, with 10 bases between the two ends. CDR1 is MNHEY and CDR2 is SVGAGI in the germline V gene. The CDR3 sequence is CASSYVADDQETQYF. For the CDR3, the DNA is TGTGCCAGCAGTTACGTAGCGGACGACCAAGAGACCCAGTACTTC.

This clone appeared once. V gene TRBV4-3 combines with J gene TRBJ1-2; D remains unclear. Trimming stripped 0 bases from V and 1 base from J, with 15 bases between. CDR1 is LGHNA, CDR2 YSLEER, per germline. The CDR3 is 17 residues long. CDR3 in DNA: TGCGCCAGCAGCCAAGATAAGGAACTGCTCGATAACTATGGCTACACCTTC. Amino acid sequence: CASSQDKELLDNYGYTF.

The chain couples TRBV27 to TRBJ2-7; 7 nucleotides align to TRBD2. The CDR3 extends over 14 amino acids. V lost 5 bases, J lost 2 bases, and 6 bases stayed unmatched. Germline V gene lookup returns CDR1 MNHEY and CDR2 SMNVEV (reference sequence). CDR3 nucleotides: TGTGCCAGCAGTATCTTAGCGGGCCCCTACGAGCAGTACTTC. It encodes CASSILAGPYEQYF.

This chain links TRBV29-1 with TRBJ1-2; D gene unclear. Between the trimmed V and J ends, which lost 5 bases and 3 bases, there was a span of 7 bases. Germline V gene data show CDR1 as SQVTM and CDR2 as ANQGSEA. The CDR3 contains 11 residues. Here the CDR3 reads CSVRSDYGYTF. CDR3 DNA sequence: TGCAGCGTTCGATCGGACTATGGCTACACCTTC.

The V gene is TRBV7-9, the J gene TRBJ2-2, with TRBD1 matching over 11 bases. Losses at the gene ends were 5 bases for V and 5 bases for J; bases not matched to a gene: 7. The CDR3 length is 16 residues. Per germline, CDR1 SEHNR and CDR2 FQNEAQ (reference sequence). The CDR3: CASSPWTGGATGELFF. Here the CDR3 DNA reads TGTGCCAGCAGCCCATGGACAGGGGGCGCAACCGGGGAGCTGTTTTTT. Based on the CDR3 plus reference TRBV7-9 and TRBJ2-2, the full variable domain is DTGVSQNPRHKITKRGQNVTFRCDPISEHNRLYWYRQTLGQGPEFLTYFQNEAQLEKSRLLSDRFSAERPKGSFSTLEIQRTEQGDSAMYLCASSPWTGGATGELFFGEGSRLTVL.

This clone was seen more than once but under ten times. The rearrangement uses TRBV30 and TRBJ1-2, with D unresolved. The CDR3 has 18 residues. V shed 4 bases and J shed 0 bases, with 24 bases lying between them. Germline lookup yields CDR1 GTSNPN and CDR2 SVGIG (reference sequence). The CDR3 nucleotides read TGTGCCTGGAATATCGGCTTTATGCTGGAAAATACTAACTATGGCTACACCTTC. Amino acids: CAWNIGFMLENTNYGYTF.

The chain combines TRBV13 with TRBJ1-2, with a possible D match to TRBD1 (6 bases). Per germline, CDR1 PRHDT and CDR2 FYEKMQ (reference sequence). V dropped 5 bases and J dropped 6 bases, with 13 bases sitting between them. This CDR3 comprises 13 residues. The chain's CDR3 is CASSVYREDGYTF. The CDR3, as DNA: TGTGCCAGCAGCGTATACAGGGAGGATGGCTACACCTTC.

The V gene is TRBV30, the J gene TRBJ2-3; D ambiguous. Germline CDR1 reads GTSNPN; CDR2 reads SVGIG (reference sequence). This CDR3 is built from 15 residues. Trimming removed 0 bases from V and 1 base from J, with 11 bases in between. CDR3 sequence reads: CAWSVGQLGTDTQYF. CDR3 sequence (DNA): TGTGCCTGGAGTGTTGGGCAGTTGGGCACAGATACGCAGTATTTT.

This rearrangement joins TRBV27 to TRBJ2-5, with D possibly TRBD1 on 5 matching bases. From germline, CDR1 is MNHEY and CDR2 SMNVEV (reference sequence). V lost 5 bases and J 5 bases, leaving 24 bases between the germline ends. This CDR3 is 17 amino acids long. Written as DNA, the CDR3 is TGTGCCAGCAGTCCGACGATTCCCCGACAGATCGGGGAGACCCAGTACTTC. It yields the protein CASSPTIPRQIGETQYF.

This clone appeared a single time. This sample includes further DNA sequences coding for the same CDR3. The chain has TRBV30 and TRBJ1-1; 8 bases are a match to TRBD1. V trimming: 5 bases; J trimming: 4 bases; junction bases outside the gene matches: 3. CDR1 is GTSNPN and CDR2 is SVGIG in the germline V gene (reference sequence). There are 12 residues in the CDR3. CDR3 sequence reads: CAWEQGGTEAFF. CDR3 in DNA: TGTGCCTGGGAACAGGGGGGCACTGAAGCTTTCTTT.

The chain has TRBV6-5 and TRBJ1-5, with D unresolved. Germline values: CDR1 MNHEY, CDR2 SVGAGI. The CDR3 sequence is 14 residues long. V was cut by 6 bases and J by 1 base, with 10 bases left in between. The CDR3 DNA is TGTGCCAGCAGCCTCGGCCTAAGCAATCAGCCCCAGCATTTT. Protein product: CASSLGLSNQPQHF.

The chain links TRBV5-6 to TRBJ1-2; D gene unclear. The germline gives CDR1 SGHDT, CDR2 YYEEEE. V lost 0 bases to trimming and J lost 7 bases, with 4 bases between them. The CDR3 totals 11 residues. CDR3 sequence (DNA): TGTGCCAGCAGCTTGGCGGGTGGCTACACCTTC. It is translated as CASSLAGGYTF.

V gene TRBV29-1 combines with J gene TRBJ1-2; tentatively, D is TRBD1 (6 bases). With 5 bases removed from V and 4 bases from J, the gap between germline ends came to 20 bases. This CDR3 region has 15 residues. The V gene's germline CDR1 is SQVTM and CDR2 ANQGSEA. The CDR3 protein is CSVPWFRDNPYGYTF. The CDR3 region has the DNA TGCAGCGTTCCATGGTTCCGGGACAATCCCTATGGCTACACCTTC.

This clone was picked up a small number of times. The J gene is TRBJ1-1, the V gene TRBV4-1; D may be TRBD1 (5 bases). The CDR3 covers 14 residues. The ends were cut back, 0 bases at V and 3 bases at J, with 8 bases in the middle. Germline V gene sequence: CDR1 MGHRA, CDR2 YSYEKL. The CDR3 coding sequence is TGCGCCAGCAGCCAAGATTGGGGCTACACTGAAGCTTTCTTT. Its protein is CASSQDWGYTEAFF.